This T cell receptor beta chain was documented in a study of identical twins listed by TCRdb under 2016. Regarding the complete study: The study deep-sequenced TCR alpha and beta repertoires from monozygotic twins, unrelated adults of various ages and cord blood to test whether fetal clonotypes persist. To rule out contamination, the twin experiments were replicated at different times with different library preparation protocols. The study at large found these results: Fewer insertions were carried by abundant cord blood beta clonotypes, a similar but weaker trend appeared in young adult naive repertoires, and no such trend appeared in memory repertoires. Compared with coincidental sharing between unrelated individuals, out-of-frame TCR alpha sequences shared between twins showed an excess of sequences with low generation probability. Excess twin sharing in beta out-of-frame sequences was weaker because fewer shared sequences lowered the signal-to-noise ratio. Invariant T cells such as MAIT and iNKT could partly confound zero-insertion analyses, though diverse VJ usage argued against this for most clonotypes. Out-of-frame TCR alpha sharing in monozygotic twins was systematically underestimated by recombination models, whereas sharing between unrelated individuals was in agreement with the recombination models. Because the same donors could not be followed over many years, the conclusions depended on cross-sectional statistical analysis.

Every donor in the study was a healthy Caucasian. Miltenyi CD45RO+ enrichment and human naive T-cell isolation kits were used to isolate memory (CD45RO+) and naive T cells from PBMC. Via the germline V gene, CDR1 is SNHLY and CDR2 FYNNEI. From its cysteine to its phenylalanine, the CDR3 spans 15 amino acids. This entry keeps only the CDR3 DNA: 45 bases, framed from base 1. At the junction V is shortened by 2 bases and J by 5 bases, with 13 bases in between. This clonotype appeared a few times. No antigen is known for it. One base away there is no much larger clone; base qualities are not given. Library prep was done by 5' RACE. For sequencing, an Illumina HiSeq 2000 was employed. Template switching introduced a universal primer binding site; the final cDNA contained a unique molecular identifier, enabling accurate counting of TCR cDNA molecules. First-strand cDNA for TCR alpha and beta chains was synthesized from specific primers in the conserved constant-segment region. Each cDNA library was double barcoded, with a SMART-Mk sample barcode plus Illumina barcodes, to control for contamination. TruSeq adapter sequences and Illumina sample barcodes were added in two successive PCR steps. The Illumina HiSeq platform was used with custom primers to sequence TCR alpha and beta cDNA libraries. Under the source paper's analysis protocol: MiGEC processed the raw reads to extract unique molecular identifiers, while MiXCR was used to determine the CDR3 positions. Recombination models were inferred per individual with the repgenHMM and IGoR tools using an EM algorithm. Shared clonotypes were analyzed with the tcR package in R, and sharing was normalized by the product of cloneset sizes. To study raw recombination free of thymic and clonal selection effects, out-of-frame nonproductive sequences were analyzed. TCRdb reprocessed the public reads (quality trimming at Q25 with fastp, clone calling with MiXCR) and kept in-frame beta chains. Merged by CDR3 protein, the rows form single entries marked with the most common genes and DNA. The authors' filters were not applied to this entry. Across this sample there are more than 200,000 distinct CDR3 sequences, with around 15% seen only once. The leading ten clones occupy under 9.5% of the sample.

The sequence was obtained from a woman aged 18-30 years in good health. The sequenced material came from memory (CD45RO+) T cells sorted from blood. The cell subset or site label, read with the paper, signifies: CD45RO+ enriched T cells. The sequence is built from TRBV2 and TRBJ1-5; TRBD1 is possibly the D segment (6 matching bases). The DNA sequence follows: TGTGCCAGCAGTGAAAATGGAGGGGGGGATCAGCCCCAGCATTTT. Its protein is CASSENGGGDQPQHF.